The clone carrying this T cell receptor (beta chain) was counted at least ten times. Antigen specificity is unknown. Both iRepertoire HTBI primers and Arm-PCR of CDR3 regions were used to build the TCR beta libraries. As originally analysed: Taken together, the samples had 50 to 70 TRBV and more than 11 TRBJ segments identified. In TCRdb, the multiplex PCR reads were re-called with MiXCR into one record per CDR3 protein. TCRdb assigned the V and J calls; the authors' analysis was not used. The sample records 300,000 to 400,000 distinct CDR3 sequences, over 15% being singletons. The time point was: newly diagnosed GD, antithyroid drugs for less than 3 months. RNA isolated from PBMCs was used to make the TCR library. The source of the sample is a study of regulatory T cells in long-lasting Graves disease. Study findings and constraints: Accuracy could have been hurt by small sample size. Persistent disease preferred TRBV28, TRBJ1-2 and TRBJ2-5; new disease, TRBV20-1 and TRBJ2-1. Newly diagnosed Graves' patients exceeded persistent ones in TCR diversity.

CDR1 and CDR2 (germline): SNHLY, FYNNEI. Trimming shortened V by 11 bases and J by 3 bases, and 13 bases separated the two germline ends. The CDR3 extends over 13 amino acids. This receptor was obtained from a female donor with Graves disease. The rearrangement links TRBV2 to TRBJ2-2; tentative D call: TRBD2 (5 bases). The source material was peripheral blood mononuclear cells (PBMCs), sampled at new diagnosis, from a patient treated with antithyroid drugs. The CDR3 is CAGGEGDTGELFF. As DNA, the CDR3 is TGTGCCGGCGGTGAGGGAGACACCGGGGAGCTGTTTTTT.